Each of the 2 T cell receptor beta chains below was sequenced from the same sample in a study of technical replicates of blood from several donors. Clones were read by immunoSEQ multiplex PCR, and TCRdb kept only the in-frame ones, dropping some. The table has over 85,000 clones, about 95% seen once. Source material: T cells isolated from PBMCs. These receptors all come from a human donor in good health.

V is TRBV29-1 and J is TRBJ2-3; D is perhaps TRBD2 (5 bases). The CDR3 runs to 12 residues. The ends were cut back, 3 bases at V and 8 bases at J, with 12 bases in the middle. Per the germline V gene, CDR1 is SQVTM and CDR2 is ANQGSEA. The CDR3 DNA sequence: TGCAGCGTTGAGAAAGCGGCATTTACGCAGTATTTT. Protein: CSVEKAAFTQYF.

This clone was observed once. V usage is TRBV11-2 and J usage is TRBJ2-5; 10 positions agree with TRBD2. Losses at the gene ends were 1 base for V and 5 bases for J; bases not matched to a gene: 7. Germline CDR1 is SGHAT and CDR2 is FQNNGV. The CDR3 runs to 16 residues. CDR3 protein: CASSLALAGVGETQYF. In nucleotides, the CDR3 is TGTGCCAGCAGCTTAGCGCTAGCGGGAGTAGGGGAGACCCAGTACTTC.